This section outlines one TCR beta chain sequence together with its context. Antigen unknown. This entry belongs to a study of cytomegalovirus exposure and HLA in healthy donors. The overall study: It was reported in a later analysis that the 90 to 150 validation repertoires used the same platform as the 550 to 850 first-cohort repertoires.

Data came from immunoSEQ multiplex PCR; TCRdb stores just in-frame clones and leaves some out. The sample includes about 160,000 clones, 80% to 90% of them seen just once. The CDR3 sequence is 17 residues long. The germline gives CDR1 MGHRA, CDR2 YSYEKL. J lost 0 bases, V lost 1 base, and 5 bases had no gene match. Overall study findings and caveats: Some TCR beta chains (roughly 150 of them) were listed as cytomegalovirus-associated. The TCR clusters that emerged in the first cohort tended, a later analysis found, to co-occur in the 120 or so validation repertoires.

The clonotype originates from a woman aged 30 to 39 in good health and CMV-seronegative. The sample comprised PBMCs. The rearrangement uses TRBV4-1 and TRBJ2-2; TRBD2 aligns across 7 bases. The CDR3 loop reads CASSQVTSGANTGELFF. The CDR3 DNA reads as TGCGCCAGCAGCCAAGTAACGAGCGGGGCGAACACCGGGGAGCTGTTTTTT.